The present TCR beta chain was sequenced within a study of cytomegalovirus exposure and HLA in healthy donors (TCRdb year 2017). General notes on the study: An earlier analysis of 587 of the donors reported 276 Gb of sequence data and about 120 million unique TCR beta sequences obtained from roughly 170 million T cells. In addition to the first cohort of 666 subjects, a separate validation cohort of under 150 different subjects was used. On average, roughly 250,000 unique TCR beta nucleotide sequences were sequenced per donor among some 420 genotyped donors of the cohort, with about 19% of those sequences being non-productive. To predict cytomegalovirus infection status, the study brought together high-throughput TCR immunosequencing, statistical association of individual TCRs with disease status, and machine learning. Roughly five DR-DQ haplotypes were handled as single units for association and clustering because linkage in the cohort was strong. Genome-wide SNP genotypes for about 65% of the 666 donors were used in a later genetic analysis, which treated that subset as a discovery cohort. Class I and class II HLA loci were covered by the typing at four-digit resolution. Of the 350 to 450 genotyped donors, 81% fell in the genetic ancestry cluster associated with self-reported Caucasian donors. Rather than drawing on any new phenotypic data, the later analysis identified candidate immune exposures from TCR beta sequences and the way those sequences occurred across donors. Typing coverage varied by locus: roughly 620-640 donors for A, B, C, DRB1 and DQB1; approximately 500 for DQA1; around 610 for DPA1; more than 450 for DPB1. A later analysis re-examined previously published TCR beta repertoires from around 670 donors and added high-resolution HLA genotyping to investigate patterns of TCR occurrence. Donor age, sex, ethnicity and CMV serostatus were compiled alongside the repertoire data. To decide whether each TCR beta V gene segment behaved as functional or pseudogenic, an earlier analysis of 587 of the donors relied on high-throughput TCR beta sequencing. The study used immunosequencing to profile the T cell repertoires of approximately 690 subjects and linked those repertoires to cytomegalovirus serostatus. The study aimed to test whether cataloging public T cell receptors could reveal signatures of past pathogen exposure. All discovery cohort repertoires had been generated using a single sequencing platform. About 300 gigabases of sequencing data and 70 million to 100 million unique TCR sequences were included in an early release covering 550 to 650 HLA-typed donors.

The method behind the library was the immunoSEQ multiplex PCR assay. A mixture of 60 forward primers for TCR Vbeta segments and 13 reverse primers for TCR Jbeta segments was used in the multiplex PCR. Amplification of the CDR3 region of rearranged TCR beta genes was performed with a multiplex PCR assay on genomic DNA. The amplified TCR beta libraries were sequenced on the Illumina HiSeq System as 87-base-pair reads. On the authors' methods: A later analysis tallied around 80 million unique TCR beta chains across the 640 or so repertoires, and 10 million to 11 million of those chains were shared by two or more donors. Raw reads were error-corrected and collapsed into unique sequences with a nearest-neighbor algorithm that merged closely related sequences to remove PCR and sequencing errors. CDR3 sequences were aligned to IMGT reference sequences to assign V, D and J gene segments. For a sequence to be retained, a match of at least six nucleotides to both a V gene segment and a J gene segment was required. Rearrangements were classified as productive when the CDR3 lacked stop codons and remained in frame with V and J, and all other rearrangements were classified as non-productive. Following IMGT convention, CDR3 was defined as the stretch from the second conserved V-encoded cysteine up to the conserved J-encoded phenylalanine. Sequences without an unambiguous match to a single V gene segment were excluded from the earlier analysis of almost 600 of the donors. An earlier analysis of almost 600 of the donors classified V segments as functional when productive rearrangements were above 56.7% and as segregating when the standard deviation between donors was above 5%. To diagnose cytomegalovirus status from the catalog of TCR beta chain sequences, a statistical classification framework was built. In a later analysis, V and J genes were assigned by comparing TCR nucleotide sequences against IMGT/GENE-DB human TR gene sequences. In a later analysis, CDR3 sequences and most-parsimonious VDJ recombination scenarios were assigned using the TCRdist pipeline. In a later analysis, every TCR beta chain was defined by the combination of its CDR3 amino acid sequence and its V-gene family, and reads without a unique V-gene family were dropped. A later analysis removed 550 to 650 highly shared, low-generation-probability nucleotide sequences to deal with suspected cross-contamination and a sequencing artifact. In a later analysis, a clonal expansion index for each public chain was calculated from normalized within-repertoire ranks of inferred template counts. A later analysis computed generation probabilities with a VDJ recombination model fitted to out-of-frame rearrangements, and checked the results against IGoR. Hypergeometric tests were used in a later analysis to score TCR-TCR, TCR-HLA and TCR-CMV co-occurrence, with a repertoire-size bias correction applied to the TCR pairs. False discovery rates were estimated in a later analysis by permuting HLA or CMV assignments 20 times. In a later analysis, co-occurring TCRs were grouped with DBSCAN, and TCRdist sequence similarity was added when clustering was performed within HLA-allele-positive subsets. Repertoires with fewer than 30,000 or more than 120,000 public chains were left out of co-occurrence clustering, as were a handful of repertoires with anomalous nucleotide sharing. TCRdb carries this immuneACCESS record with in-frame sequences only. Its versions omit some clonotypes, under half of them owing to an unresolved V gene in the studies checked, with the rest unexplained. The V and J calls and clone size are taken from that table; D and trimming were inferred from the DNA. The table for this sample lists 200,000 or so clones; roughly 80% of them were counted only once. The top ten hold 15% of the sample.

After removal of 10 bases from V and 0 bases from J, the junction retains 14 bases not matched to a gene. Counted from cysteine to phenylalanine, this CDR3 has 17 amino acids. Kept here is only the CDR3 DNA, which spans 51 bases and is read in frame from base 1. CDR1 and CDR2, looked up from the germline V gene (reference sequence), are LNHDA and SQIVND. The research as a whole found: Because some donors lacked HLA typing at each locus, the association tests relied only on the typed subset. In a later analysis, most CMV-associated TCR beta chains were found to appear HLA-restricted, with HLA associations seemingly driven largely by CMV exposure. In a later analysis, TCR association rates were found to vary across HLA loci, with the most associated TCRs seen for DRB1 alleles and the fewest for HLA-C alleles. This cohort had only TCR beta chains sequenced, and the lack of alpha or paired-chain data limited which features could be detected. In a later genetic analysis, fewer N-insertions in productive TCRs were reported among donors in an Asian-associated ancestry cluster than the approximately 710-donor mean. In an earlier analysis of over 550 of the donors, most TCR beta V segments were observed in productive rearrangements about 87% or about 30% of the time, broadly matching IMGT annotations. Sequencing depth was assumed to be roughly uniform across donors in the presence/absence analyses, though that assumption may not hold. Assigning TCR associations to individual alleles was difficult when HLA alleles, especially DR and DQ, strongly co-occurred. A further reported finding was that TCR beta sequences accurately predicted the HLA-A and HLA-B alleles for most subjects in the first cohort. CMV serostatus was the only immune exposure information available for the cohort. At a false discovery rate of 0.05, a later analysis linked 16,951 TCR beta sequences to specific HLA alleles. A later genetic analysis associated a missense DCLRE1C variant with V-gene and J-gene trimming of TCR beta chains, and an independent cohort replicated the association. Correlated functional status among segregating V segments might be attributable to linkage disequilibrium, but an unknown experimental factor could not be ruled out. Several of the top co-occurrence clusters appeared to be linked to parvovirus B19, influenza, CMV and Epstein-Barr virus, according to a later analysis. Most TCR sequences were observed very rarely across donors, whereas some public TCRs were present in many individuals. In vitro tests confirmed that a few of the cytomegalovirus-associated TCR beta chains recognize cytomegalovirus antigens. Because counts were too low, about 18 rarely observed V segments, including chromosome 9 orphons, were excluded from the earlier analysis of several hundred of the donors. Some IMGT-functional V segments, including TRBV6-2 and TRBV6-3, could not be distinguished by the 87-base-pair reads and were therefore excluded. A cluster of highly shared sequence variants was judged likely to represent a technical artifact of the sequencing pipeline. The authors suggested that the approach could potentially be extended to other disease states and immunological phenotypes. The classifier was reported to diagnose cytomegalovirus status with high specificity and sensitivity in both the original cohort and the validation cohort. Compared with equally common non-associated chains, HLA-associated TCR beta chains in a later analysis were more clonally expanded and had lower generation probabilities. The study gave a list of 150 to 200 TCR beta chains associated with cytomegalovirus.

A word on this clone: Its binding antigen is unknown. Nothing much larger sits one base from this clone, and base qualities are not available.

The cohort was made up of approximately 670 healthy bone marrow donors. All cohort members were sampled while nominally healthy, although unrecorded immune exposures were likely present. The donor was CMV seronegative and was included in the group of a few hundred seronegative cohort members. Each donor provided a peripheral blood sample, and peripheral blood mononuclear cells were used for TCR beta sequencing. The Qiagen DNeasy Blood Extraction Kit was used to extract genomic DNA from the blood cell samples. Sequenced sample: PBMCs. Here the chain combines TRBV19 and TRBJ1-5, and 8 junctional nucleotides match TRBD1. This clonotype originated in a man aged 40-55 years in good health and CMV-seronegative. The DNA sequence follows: TGTGCCACTACCATCGACAGGGGCTCGTATAGCAATCAGCCCCAGCATTTT. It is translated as CATTIDRGSYSNQPQHF.